The T cell receptor beta chain described here comes from a study of cytomegalovirus exposure and HLA in healthy donors. Germline assignment: CDR1 SGHTA and CDR2 FQGNSA. Unmatched junction bases numbered 3, after V lost 5 bases and J lost 5 bases. CDR3 length equals 14 residues. Primers for the PCR totalled 60 Vbeta and 13 Jbeta. Data came from immunoSEQ multiplex PCR; TCRdb stores just in-frame clones and leaves some out. The data contain about 170,000 clones, around three quarters of them singletons. This TCR was sampled from a man aged 40-49 years in good health and CMV-seropositive. The sequencing input was PBMCs. J is TRBJ1-4 and V is TRBV7-2; 9 nucleotides agree with TRBD1. The CDR3 DNA follows: TGTGCCAGCAGCCTCGACAGGGGGAATGAAAAACTGTTTTTT. Its translation: CASSLDRGNEKLFF.